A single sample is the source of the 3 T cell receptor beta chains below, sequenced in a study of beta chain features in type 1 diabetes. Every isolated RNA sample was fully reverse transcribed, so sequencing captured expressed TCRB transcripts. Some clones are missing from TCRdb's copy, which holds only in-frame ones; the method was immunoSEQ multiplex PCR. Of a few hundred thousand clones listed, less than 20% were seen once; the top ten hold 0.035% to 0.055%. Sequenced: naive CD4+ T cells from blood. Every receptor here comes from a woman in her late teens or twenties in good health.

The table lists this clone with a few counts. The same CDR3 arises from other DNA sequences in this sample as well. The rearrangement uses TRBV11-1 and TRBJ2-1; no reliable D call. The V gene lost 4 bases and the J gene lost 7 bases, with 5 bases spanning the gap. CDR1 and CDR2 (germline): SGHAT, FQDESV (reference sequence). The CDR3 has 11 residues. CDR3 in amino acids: CASSSRNEQFF. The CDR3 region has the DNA TGTGCCAGCAGCTCTAGAAATGAGCAGTTCTTC.

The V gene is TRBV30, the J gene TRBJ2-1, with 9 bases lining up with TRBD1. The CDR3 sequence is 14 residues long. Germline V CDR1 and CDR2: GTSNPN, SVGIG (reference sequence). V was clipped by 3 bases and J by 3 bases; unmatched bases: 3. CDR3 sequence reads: CAWSPGQGYNEQFF. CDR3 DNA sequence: TGTGCCTGGAGCCCGGGACAGGGCTACAATGAGCAGTTCTTC.

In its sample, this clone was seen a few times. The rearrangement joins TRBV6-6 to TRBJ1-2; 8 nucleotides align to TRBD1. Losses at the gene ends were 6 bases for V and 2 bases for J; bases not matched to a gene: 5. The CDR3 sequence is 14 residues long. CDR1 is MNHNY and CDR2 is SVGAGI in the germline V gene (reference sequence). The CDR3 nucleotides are TGTGCCAGCAGCCCAGGGGGCGGAAACTATGGCTACACCTTC. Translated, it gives CASSPGGGNYGYTF.